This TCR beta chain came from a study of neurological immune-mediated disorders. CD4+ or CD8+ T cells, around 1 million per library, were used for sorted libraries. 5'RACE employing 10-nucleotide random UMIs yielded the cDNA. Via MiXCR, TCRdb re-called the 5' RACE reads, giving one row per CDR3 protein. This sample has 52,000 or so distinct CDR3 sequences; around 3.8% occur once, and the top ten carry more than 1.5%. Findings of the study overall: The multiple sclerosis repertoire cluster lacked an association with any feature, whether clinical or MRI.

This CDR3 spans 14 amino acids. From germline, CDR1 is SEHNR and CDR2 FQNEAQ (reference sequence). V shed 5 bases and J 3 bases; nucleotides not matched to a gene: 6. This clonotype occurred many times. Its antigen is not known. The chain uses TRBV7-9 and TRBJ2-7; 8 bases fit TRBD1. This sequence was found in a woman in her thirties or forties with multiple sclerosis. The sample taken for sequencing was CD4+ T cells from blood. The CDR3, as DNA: TGTGCCAGCAGCGCAGACAGGGGACGCTACGAGCAGTACTTC. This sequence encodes CASSADRGRYEQYF.